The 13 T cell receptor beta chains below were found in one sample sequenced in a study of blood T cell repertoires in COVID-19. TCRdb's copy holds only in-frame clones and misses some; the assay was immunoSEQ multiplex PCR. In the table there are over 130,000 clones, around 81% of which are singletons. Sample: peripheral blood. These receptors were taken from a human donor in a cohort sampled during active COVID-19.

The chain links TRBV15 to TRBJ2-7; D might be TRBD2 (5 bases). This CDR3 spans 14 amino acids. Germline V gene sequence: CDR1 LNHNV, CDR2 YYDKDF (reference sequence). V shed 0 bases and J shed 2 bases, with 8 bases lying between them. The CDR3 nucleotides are TGTGCCACCAGCAGAGATCCCGGGGCCTACGAGCAGTACTTC. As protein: CATSRDPGAYEQYF.

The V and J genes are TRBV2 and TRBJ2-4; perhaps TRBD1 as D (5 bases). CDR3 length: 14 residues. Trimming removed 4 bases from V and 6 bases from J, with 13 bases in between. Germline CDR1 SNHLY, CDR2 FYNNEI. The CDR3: CASSVKGEGNIQYF. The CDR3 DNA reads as TGTGCCAGCAGTGTAAAAGGGGAAGGAAACATTCAGTACTTC.

The DNA of the CDR3 is TGTGCCAGCAGCTCCGGGACAGGGTTGACTCAGCCCCAGCATTTT. Protein sequence: CASSSGTGLTQPQHF. The chain combines TRBV28 with TRBJ1-5; TRBD1 matches at 9 bases. In germline, CDR1 is MDHEN, CDR2 SYDVKM. The CDR3 has 15 amino acids. Trimming took 6 bases from V and 6 from J; bases not matched to a gene: 9.

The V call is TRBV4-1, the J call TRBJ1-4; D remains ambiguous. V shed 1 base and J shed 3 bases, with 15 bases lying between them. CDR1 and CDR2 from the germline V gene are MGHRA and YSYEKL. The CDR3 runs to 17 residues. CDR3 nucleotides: TGCGCCAGCAGCCAAGCTTTACCGTCGGGATCTAATGAAAAACTGTTTTTT. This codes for CASSQALPSGSNEKLFF.

CDR3 in amino acids: CASSLRQGTGTEAFF. The CDR3, as DNA: TGTGCCAGCAGCCTACGACAGGGGACGGGCACTGAAGCTTTCTTT. This chain joins TRBV6-4 and TRBJ1-1; 8 bases align to TRBD1. CDR1 is MRHNA, CDR2 SNTAGT, per germline. The CDR3 length is 15 residues. The trim removed 6 bases at V and 4 bases at J, leaving 10 bases unmatched.

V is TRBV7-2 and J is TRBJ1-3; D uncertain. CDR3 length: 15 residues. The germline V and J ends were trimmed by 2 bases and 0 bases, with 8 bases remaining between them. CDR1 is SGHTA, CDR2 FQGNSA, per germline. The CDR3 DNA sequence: TGTGCCAGCAGCTTACAGGTTAACTCTGGAAACACCATATATTTT. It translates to CASSLQVNSGNTIYF.

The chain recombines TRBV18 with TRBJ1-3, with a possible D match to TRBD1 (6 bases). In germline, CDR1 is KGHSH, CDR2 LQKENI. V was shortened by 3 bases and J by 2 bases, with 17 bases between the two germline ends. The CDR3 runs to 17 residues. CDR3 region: CASSPTGTSKPGNTIYF. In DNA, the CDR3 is TGTGCCAGCTCACCTACCGGGACATCCAAACCTGGAAACACCATATATTTT. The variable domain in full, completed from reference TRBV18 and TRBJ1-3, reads NAGVMQNPRHLVRRRGQEARLRCSPMKGHSHVYWYRQLPEEGLKFMVYLQKENIIDESGMPKERFSAEFPKEGPSILRIQQVVRGDSAAYFCASSPTGTSKPGNTIYFGEGSWLTVV.

The CDR3: CAWKQLADLYEQYF. CDR3 coding DNA: TGTGCCTGGAAACAATTAGCCGATCTCTACGAGCAGTACTTC. The rearrangement uses TRBV30 and TRBJ2-7; D is ambiguous. The CDR3 spans 14 residues. V gave up 4 bases and J gave up 3 bases, with 16 bases separating them. Germline CDR1 and CDR2: GTSNPN and SVGIG (reference sequence). The variable domain in full, with the rest retrieved from reference TRBV30 and TRBJ2-7, is SQTIHQWPATLVQPVGSPLSLECTVEGTSNPNLYWYRQAAGRGLQLLFYSVGIGQISSEVPQNLSASRPQDRQFILSSKKLLLSDSGFYLCAWKQLADLYEQYFGPGTRLTVT.

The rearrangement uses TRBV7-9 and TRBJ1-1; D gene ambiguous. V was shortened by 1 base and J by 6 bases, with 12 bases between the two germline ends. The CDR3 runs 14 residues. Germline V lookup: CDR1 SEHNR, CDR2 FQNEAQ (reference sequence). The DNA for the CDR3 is TGTGCCAGCAGCTTAGGAGGGATCTCGCCTGAAGCTTTCTTT. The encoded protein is CASSLGGISPEAFF.

The CDR3 DNA reads as TGTGCCAGCTCGCAGACAGGGTCGAGTTTATCCTATAATTCACCCCTCCACTTT. This gives the protein CASSQTGSSLSYNSPLHF. This chain uses TRBV18 with TRBJ1-6; 7 bases are shared with TRBD1. V lost 6 bases and J lost 1; bases outside the gene matches: 12. CDR3 size: 18 residues. Germline-derived CDR1 and CDR2 are KGHSH and LQKENI.

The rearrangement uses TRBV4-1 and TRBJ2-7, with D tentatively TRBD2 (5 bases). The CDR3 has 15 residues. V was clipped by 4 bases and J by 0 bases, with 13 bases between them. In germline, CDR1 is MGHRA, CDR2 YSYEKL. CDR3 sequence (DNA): TGCGCCAGCAGCCCCGCCCAACTAGGCTCCTACGAGCAGTACTTC. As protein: CASSPAQLGSYEQYF.

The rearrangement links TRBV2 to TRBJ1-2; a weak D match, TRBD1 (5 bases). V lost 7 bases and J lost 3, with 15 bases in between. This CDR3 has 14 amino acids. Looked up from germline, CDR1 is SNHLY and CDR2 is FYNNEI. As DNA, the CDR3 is TGTGCCAGCAAAAGTTCGGGGGAATACTATGGCTACACCTTC. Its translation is CASKSSGEYYGYTF.

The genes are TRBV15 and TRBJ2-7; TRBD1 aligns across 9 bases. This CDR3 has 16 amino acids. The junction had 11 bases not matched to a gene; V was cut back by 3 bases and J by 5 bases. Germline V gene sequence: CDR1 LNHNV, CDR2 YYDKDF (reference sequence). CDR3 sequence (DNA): TGTGCCACCAGCAGCTACCGGGACAGGGTTCTCCACGAGCAGTACTTC. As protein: CATSSYRDRVLHEQYF. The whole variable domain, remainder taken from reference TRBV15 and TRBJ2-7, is DAMVIQNPRYQVTQFGKPVTLSCSQTLNHNVMYWYQQKSSQAPKLLFHYYDKDFNNEADTPDNFQSRRPNTSFCFLDIRSPGLGDTAMYLCATSSYRDRVLHEQYFGPGTRLTVT.